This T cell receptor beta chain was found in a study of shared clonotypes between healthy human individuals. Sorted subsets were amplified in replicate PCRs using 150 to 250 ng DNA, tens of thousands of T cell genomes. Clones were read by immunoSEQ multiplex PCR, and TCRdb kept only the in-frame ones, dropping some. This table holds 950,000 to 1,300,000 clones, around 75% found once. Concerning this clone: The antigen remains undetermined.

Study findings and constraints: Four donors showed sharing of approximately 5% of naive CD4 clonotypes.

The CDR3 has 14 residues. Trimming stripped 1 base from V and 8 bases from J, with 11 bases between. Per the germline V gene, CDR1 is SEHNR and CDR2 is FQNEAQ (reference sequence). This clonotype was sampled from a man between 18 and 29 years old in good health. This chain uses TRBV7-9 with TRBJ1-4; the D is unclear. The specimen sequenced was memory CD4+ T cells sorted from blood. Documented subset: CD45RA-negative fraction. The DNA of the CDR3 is TGTGCCAGCAGCTTAGGCCAGAGCGACGAAAAACTGTTTTTT. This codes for CASSLGQSDEKLFF. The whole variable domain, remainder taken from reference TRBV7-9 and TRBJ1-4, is DTGVSQNPRHKITKRGQNVTFRCDPISEHNRLYWYRQTLGQGPEFLTYFQNEAQLEKSRLLSDRFSAERPKGSFSTLEIQRTEQGDSAMYLCASSLGQSDEKLFFGSGTQLSVL.